This T cell receptor (beta chain) comes out of a study of T cell responses to AZD1222 COVID-19 vaccine. V lost 0 bases to trimming and J lost 1 base, with 13 bases between them. The germline V gene encodes CDR1 SGDLS and CDR2 YYNGEE. The CDR3 loop spans 16 amino acids. Profiled with immunoSEQ multiplex PCR; TCRdb holds only in-frame clones, not every one. The sample records around 120,000 clones, roughly 85% being singletons. Sequences were derived from peripheral blood, sampled on day 0 of AZD1222 vaccination. The chain joins TRBV9 to TRBJ2-5, with a weak D call TRBD1 (6 bases). This clonotype was sampled from an adult in good health. The CDR3 nucleotides are TGTGCCAGCAGCGTAGGGATACAGGGCCCCCAAGAGACCCAGTACTTC. It specifies CASSVGIQGPQETQYF.